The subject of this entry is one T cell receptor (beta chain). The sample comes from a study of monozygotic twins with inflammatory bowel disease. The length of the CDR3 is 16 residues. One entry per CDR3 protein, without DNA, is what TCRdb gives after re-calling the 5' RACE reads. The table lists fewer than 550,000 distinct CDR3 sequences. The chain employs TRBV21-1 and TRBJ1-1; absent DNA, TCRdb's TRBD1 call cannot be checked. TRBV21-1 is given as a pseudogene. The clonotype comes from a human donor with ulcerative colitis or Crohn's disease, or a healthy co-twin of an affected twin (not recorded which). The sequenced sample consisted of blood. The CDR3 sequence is CASSKGIRDGNTEAFF.